This T cell receptor beta chain appears in the sequencing data of a study of tumor-infiltrating lymphocytes in primary liver carcinoma (dated by TCRdb to 2016 to 2017). Background on the whole study: Between November 2015 and 2016, 4 to 6 patients in China with histopathologically diagnosed primary liver carcinoma had surgical resection. Hepatocellular carcinoma (four) or combined HCC and intrahepatic cholangiocarcinoma (one) was present in the five patients, who were three men and two women aged 30 to 69 years. The tumors of the five patients were staged as T1-T3 N0M0, with maximum diameters ranging from about 4 to 11 cm. Each sample produced roughly 3.65 to 7.5 million productive TCRbeta reads, and read depth showed no significant difference between tissue types. The study combined TCRbeta repertoire sequencing, expression microarrays and whole-exome sequencing across five regions of each liver tumor, with adjacent normal tissue and blood. A total of approximately 35 specimens from 5 patients, comprising approximately 25 tumor regions, 5 adjacent noncancerous liver tissues and 5 peripheral blood samples, were covered by TCRbeta repertoire sequencing. Technical replicate repertoires showed high reproducibility, with mean shared-clone rates approximately 0.87 and correlation coefficients above 0.98. Points the paper makes about the study in general: Only 4 or 5 patients were included in the study, and the authors note that the findings should be validated in a larger study. Repertoire overlap was found to be higher between tumor regions (mean around 36%) than between tumor-adjacent (about 17%) or tumor-blood (around 15%) pairs, consistent with antigen-driven expansion. Only the TCR beta chain was sequenced, which likely underestimates true repertoire diversity because unpaired alpha chains were not captured. Comparison of CD4+ and CD8+ T cell repertoires was precluded by the use of bulk unsorted samples. Compared with blood, tumors had a significantly larger share of the repertoire taken up by the top 250 clones (p = 0.039).

Unmatched junction bases come to 7, with V trimmed by 5 bases and J by 7 bases. Reading the germline V gene (reference sequence) gives CDR1 SEHNR and CDR2 FQNEAQ. The CDR3 goes from the cysteine to the phenylalanine over 14 residues. Only the CDR3 part of the read is kept: 42 bases, read in frame from the first base. Blood RNA was extracted from unsorted whole blood with TRIzol reagent; germline DNA came from the DNeasy Blood & Tissue kit. Patients had chronic HBV infection and were treatment-naive at sampling. Before surgery, four milliliters of peripheral blood were collected into K2EDTA tubes. A constant-region primer and ProtoScript II reverse transcriptase were used to reverse-transcribe TCRbeta-specific cDNA from about 500 ng total RNA. TCRbeta libraries were built with three nested multiplex PCR rounds, a slightly modified ARM-PCR procedure. The first two PCR rounds used multiplex TRBV1-TRBV30 forward primers with a Cbeta reverse primer, each for approximately 9 cycles. Sample barcodes and Illumina adapters were added in a final 25-cycle PCR with Deep VentR polymerase. Before sequencing, amplicons between 200 and 500 bp were purified from gel using a QIAquick gel extraction kit. An Illumina HiSeq 2500 was used to sequence the TCRbeta amplicons, generating 250-bp paired-end reads. Under the source paper's analysis protocol: Quality trimming of reads was performed with Trimmomatic v0.33, and paired reads were merged with FLASH v1.2.11 so that full CDR3 sequences could be recovered. MiGEC v1.2.1b assigned V, D and J germline segments to the rearranged TCRbeta sequences. Clonotype statistics, along with Shannon-Wiener diversity indices, were calculated using VDJtools v1.0.0. Except for diversity analysis, only each sample's 250 most abundant clonotypes were used in subsequent analyses to reduce sampling bias. The raw public reads went through TCRdb reprocessing: fastp at Q25, MiXCR clone calling, in-frame beta chains kept. Rows with one shared CDR3 protein collapse into an entry with the most common genes and DNA. The authors' filters were not applied to this entry. The sample contains about 320,000 distinct CDR3 sequences, around three fifths of them found a single time. In total, the top ten clones hold about 17% of the sample.

Details on this clonotype: Its antigen remains unidentified. No base qualities exist here, and no much larger clone lies one base off it.

Sequencing was performed on peripheral blood. The rearranged chain carries TRBV7-9 and TRBJ1-5, with TRBD1 matching 8 junction bases. The source is a woman in her 30s with primary liver carcinoma and hepatitis B virus infection. This receptor carries the CDR3 CASSRTGLAQPQHF. The DNA sequence is as follows: TGTGCCAGCAGCAGGACAGGGTTAGCCCAGCCCCAGCATTTT.